The entry below describes one T cell receptor beta chain. The source of the sample is a study of T-cell reconstitution after alpha-beta-depleted transplantation in children. This CDR3 contains 12 residues. V lost 0 bases, J lost 9 bases, and 9 bases lay in between. The V gene's germline CDR1 is DFQATT and CDR2 SNEGSKA (reference sequence). Using unique molecular identifiers, the investigators prepared the TCRbeta library. TCRdb used MiXCR to reprocess the PCR reads, holding one entry per CDR3 protein. Of about 420,000 distinct CDR3 sequences in the sample, about a tenth were seen once. The chain uses TRBV20-1 and TRBJ2-4; D ambiguous. The receptor comes from a human donor who donated a stem cell graft to a child with acute myeloid leukemia. The sample was PBMCs from the stem cell graft donor, taken from the stem cell graft. The CDR3 DNA reads as TGCAGTGCTAGAGATCAGGTGGGCATTCAGTACTTC. This sequence encodes CSARDQVGIQYF.